Below are 12 T cell receptor beta chains sequenced from a single sample in a study of CD4 T cells in relation to SARS-CoV-2 and coronaviruses. Which antigens these TCRs recognize remains unknown. Unexposed donor CD4+ T cells date from 2011-2018, before the COVID-19 pandemic. Isolation of CD4+ T cells took place after less than 11 days in culture. Measured with immunoSEQ multiplex PCR; TCRdb has only the in-frame clones, and not every one. The sample holds approximately 25,000 clones, less than 85% seen once. Sample: CD4+ T cells from PBMCs, cultured in vitro. The receptors originated from a human donor in good health.

This chain connects TRBV3-1 (or the pseudogene TRBV3-2) to TRBJ2-1; TRBD1 matches at 9 bases. The CDR3 consists of 16 residues. With V trimmed by 3 bases and J by 7 bases, 10 bases remained unmatched. The germline CDR1 and CDR2 sequences are LGHDT and YNNKEL (reference sequence). CDR3 loop: CASSHVRDRAGNEQFF. For the CDR3, the DNA is TGTGCCAGCAGCCATGTTCGGGACAGGGCTGGGAATGAGCAGTTCTTC.

The gene calls are TRBV2 and TRBJ1-2; D is possibly TRBD1 (5 bases). Looked up from germline, CDR1 is SNHLY and CDR2 is FYNNEI. The CDR3 covers 14 residues. Trimming took off 1 base at V and 8 bases at J, with 14 bases between the two ends. The CDR3 DNA reads as TGTGCCAGCAGTGAAGGAATGGGGCCGGGGGGCTACACCTTC. Translated, it gives CASSEGMGPGGYTF.

The CDR3, as DNA: TGCGCCAGCAGTGACGGACTAGGGTCCTACGAGCAGTACTTC. Amino acids: CASSDGLGSYEQYF. This chain uses TRBV10-2 with TRBJ2-7, with TRBD2 matching over 7 bases. CDR1 and CDR2 (germline): WSHSY, SAAADI. The CDR3 runs to 14 residues. V lost 3 bases and J lost 1; bases outside the gene matches: 3.

This chain uses TRBV14 with TRBJ1-2; 9 positions match TRBD1. The V segment lost 4 bases and the J segment 4 bases; nucleotides outside the gene matches: 4. The CDR3 covers 14 residues. Germline CDR1 and CDR2: SGHDN and FVKESK. CDR3 nucleotide sequence: TGTGCCAGCAGCCGCGACAGGGGGGGCTATGGCTACACCTTC. Residues: CASSRDRGGYGYTF.

This clone was counted between two and nine times. The rearrangement uses TRBV10-3 and TRBJ2-3; D might be TRBD2 (5 bases). CDR1 is ENHRY, CDR2 SYGVKD, per germline. The CDR3 sequence is 15 residues long. V was clipped by 3 bases and J by 3 bases, with 13 bases between them. The DNA of the CDR3 is TGTGCCATCAGTGACACCGGGGTCGGGACAGATACGCAGTATTTT. This translates into CAISDTGVGTDTQYF.

This chain uses TRBV3-1 (or the pseudogene TRBV3-2) with TRBJ2-2; D unclear. V lost 0 bases, J lost 6 bases, and 5 bases lay in between. The CDR3 consists of 13 residues. Germline V gene sequence: CDR1 LGHDT, CDR2 YNNKEL (reference sequence). This CDR3 reads CASSQDWAGELFF. As DNA, the CDR3 is TGTGCCAGCAGCCAAGATTGGGCCGGGGAGCTGTTTTTT.

The chain has TRBV11-2 and TRBJ2-1; TRBD2 matches 13 bases. J was trimmed by 6 bases and V by 4 bases; bases with no gene match: 12. This CDR3 comprises 18 residues. Germline CDR1 and CDR2: SGHAT and FQNNGV. The CDR3 spells CASSSRTSGGYGLNEQFF. The CDR3 nucleotides read TGTGCCAGCAGCTCGAGGACTAGCGGGGGATACGGGCTCAATGAGCAGTTCTTC.

This chain connects TRBV11-1 to TRBJ2-7; 14 positions agree with TRBD2. Germline lookup yields CDR1 SGHAT and CDR2 FQDESV (reference sequence). V trimming: 5 bases; J trimming: 4 bases; junction bases outside the gene matches: 4. The CDR3 contains 15 residues. CDR3 nucleotides: TGTGCCAGCAGCGGACTAGCGGGAGGAACTTACGAGCAGTACTTC. This sequence encodes CASSGLAGGTYEQYF. The whole variable domain, filled in from reference TRBV11-1 and TRBJ2-7, reads EAEVAQSPRYKITEKSQAVAFWCDPISGHATLYWYRQILGQGPELLVQFQDESVVDDSQLPKDRFSAERLKGVDSTLKIQPAELGDSAMYLCASSGLAGGTYEQYFGPGTRLTVT.

This clone was detected a few times. The chain has TRBV18 and TRBJ2-7; 7 bases are a match to TRBD2. V lost 2 bases, J lost 9 bases, and 10 bases stayed unmatched. The germline V gene encodes CDR1 KGHSH and CDR2 LQKENI. This CDR3 contains 14 residues. CDR3 bases: TGTGCCAGCTCACCAGTGGGAGGGGAAGGCGGGCAGTACTTC. Protein product: CASSPVGGEGGQYF. Looking up the rest from reference TRBV18 and TRBJ2-7 gives the full variable domain: NAGVMQNPRHLVRRRGQEARLRCSPMKGHSHVYWYRQLPEEGLKFMVYLQKENIIDESGMPKERFSAEFPKEGPSILRIQQVVRGDSAAYFCASSPVGGEGGQYFGPGTRLTVT.

Only one count was recorded for this clone. The gene calls are TRBV19 and TRBJ2-5; D is undetermined. Germline CDR1 and CDR2: LNHDA and SQIVND (reference sequence). The V end was cut by 5 bases, the J end by 5 bases, with 6 bases between. There are 11 residues in the CDR3. CDR3 DNA sequence: TGTGCCAGTAGTCATCGGGAGACCCAGTACTTC. It specifies CASSHRETQYF. The full variable domain, with the rest looked up from reference TRBV19 and TRBJ2-5, is DGGITQSPKYLFRKEGQNVTLSCEQNLNHDAMYWYRQDPGQGLRLIYYSQIVNDFQKGDIAEGYSVSREKKESFPLTVTSAQKNPTAFYLCASSHRETQYFGPGTRLLVL.

The CDR3 loop reads CASSITREQPQHF. The CDR3 bases are TGTGCCAGTAGTATTACTCGGGAACAGCCCCAGCATTTT. The chain has TRBV19 and TRBJ1-5, with unresolved D. This CDR3 has 13 residues. V was pared by 3 bases and J by 7 bases, with 10 bases between. Germline V gene lookup returns CDR1 LNHDA and CDR2 SQIVND (reference sequence).

V usage is TRBV9 and J usage is TRBJ1-3; D is perhaps TRBD1 (5 bases). V was shortened by 0 bases and J by 2 bases, with 15 bases between the two germline ends. Germline V lookup: CDR1 SGDLS, CDR2 YYNGEE. The length of the CDR3 is 17 residues. CDR3 bases: TGTGCCAGCAGCGTAGCCTCCGGAAGGGGAGCTGGAAACACCATATATTTT. Translating it yields CASSVASGRGAGNTIYF. Filled out from reference TRBV9 and TRBJ1-3, the complete variable domain reads DSGVTQTPKHLITATGQRVTLRCSPRSGDLSVYWYQQSLDQGLQFLIQYYNGEERAKGNILERFSAQQFPDLHSELNLSSLELGDSALYFCASSVASGRGAGNTIYFGEGSWLTVV.